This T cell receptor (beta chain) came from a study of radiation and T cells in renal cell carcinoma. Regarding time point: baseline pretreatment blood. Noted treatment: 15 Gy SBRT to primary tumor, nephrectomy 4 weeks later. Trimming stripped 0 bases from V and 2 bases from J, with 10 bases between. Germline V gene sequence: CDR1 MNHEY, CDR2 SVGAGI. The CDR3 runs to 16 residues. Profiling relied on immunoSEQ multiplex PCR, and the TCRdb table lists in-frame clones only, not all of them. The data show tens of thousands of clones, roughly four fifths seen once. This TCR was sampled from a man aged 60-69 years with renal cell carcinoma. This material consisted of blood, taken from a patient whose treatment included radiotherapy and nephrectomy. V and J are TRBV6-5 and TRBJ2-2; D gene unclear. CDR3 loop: CASSYSSYSNTGELFF. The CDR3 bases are TGTGCCAGCAGTTACTCGAGTTACAGCAACACCGGGGAGCTGTTTTTT.